This T cell receptor (beta chain) was sequenced during a study of T cells in Graves' hyperthyroidism and ophthalmopathy. Study results and limitations: Among thyroid clonotypes expanded above 0.001, most also appeared in blood.

RNA transcripts were the template for amplifying TCR beta CDR3 regions. An initial round of RT-PCR targeting the TCR CDR3 relied on the HTBI primer set. TCRdb independently ran MiXCR on the multiplex PCR reads; one entry per CDR3 protein. Here the sample spans 600,000 to 900,000 distinct CDR3 sequences, around 15% being singletons. This CDR3 comprises 16 residues. V was clipped by 6 bases and J by 6 bases; unmatched bases: 13. With respect to this clonotype: Its specificity is not known.

Among the patients, aged 18 to 65, hyperthyroidism was newly diagnosed and had lasted under 2 months. Material for sequencing was blood. The receptor's source is a man younger than 30 with Graves' hyperthyroidism. This chain joins TRBV12-3 or TRBV12-4 and TRBJ2-3, with 9 bases aligning to TRBD1. The DNA of the CDR3 is TGTGCCAGCAGGTCCGGGACAGGGACCAGAGGGGATACGCAGTATTTT. Protein product: CASRSGTGTRGDTQYF.